This T cell receptor beta chain was sequenced in a study of T cell changes during pregnancy in multiple sclerosis. The protocol was immunoSEQ multiplex PCR, while the TCRdb copy is restricted to in-frame clones and leaves out a portion. This table holds around 42,000 clones, about 91% found once. This receptor was taken from a female donor with multiple sclerosis, enrolled in a pregnancy study. Material: CD4+ T cells from peripheral blood mononuclear cells, obtained before pregnancy.

CDR3 loop: CASSLGDRSGNQPQHF. Written as DNA, the CDR3 is TGTGCCAGCAGCTTAGGGGACAGGTCTGGCAATCAGCCCCAGCATTTT. This chain links TRBV7-2 with TRBJ1-5; 8 nucleotides align to TRBD1. CDR1 and CDR2 from the germline V gene are SGHTA and FQGNSA. The CDR3 is 16 residues long. The V segment lost 1 base and the J segment 2 bases; nucleotides outside the gene matches: 4.